Listed below are T cell receptor beta chains from one sample, sequenced in a study of blood T cells in healthy people across ages. TCRdb recomputed calls from the 5' RACE reads with MiXCR, one row per CDR3 protein. Counted here are 1,800,000 or so distinct CDR3 sequences, more than 35% occurring once; the ten biggest clones make up 20% to 25%. The source material was blood. These receptors were collected from a human donor in good health. Both conserved end residues are part of each CDR3. A D gene is named only where the DNA matches it firmly. Rows may omit the clone size; those that give it use once, few, many or a size class.

>TRBV6-2/TRBV6-3|11|.|TRBJ2-1|few
CASSYPQEQFF
TGTGCCAGCAGCTACCCCCAGGAGCAGTTCTTC
>TRBV20-1|13|.|TRBJ2-7|few
CSAFRGQGREQYF
TGCAGTGCTTTCCGGGGCCAGGGTCGGGAGCAGTACTTC
>TRBV10-3|14|TRBD2|TRBJ2-5|.
CAIKSAGGQETQYF
TGTGCCATCAAATCAGCGGGGGGGCAAGAGACCCAGTACTTC
>TRBV7-2|17|.|TRBJ2-6|few
CASSLGPSSSGANVLTF
TGTGCCAGCAGCTTGGGACCGTCGAGCTCTGGGGCCAACGTCCTGACTTTC
>TRBV4-3|17|.|TRBJ2-2|.
CASSQDAAGGGTGELFF
TGCGCCAGCAGCCAAGATGCGGCCGGGGGTGGCACCGGGGAGCTGTTTTTT
>TRBV7-9|14|.|TRBJ1-1|.
CASSSAGAGTEAFF
TGTGCCAGCAGCTCCGCGGGGGCGGGCACTGAAGCTTTCTTT
>TRBV4-3|17|.|TRBJ1-2|few
CASSQDLRTNLNYGYTF
TGCGCCAGCAGCCAAGATTTGAGGACAAACCTAAACTATGGCTACACCTTC
>TRBV20-1|14|.|TRBJ1-5|.
CSVGPPSSNQPQHF
TGCAGTGTGGGTCCCCCCTCCAGCAATCAGCCCCAGCATTTT
>TRBV29-1|14|TRBD2|TRBJ2-1|.
CSVLKRDSYNEQFF
TGCAGCGTACTAAAGCGGGACTCCTACAATGAGCAGTTCTTC
>TRBV7-3|15|.|TRBJ1-3|.
CASSLSPDSGNTIYF
TGTGCCAGCAGCTTAAGCCCCGACTCTGGAAACACCATATATTTT
>TRBV4-3|16|TRBD2|TRBJ2-3|.
CASSQDWLAGGYTQYF
TGCGCCAGCAGCCAAGATTGGCTAGCGGGGGGATATACGCAGTATTTT
>TRBV6-6|13|TRBD1|TRBJ1-2|.
CASTVTGEVGYTF
TGTGCCAGCACCGTTACAGGGGAGGTCGGCTACACCTTC
>TRBV7-7|15|.|TRBJ2-5|.
CASSFSQGRQETQYF
TGTGCTAGCAGCTTTTCGCAAGGACGTCAAGAGACCCAGTACTTC
>TRBV6-1|16|TRBD2|TRBJ2-5|.
CAGSTLAGSVAETQYF
TGTGCCGGCAGCACACTAGCGGGGTCGGTGGCGGAGACCCAGTACTTC
>TRBV7-2|14|TRBD1|TRBJ1-2|.
CASKKDRGAYGYTF
TGTGCCAGCAAAAAGGACAGGGGGGCCTATGGCTACACCTTC
>TRBV12-3/TRBV12-4|14|.|TRBJ2-3|.
CASSPQSGSYTQYF
TGTGCCAGCAGTCCGCAGTCGGGCTCGTATACGCAGTATTTT
>TRBV3-1|15|.|TRBJ2-7|.
CASSQGRLSSYEQYF
TGTGCCAGCAGCCAAGGACGTTTGAGCTCCTACGAGCAGTACTTC
>TRBV20-1|16|TRBD1|TRBJ2-7|.
CSANGNDRGYAYEQYF
TGCAGTGCTAACGGGAACGACAGGGGATACGCCTACGAGCAGTACTTC
>TRBV20-1|16|TRBD1|TRBJ1-2|few
CSARLKGQGTFYGYTF
TGCAGTGCTAGACTTAAGGGACAGGGAACTTTCTATGGCTACACCTTC
>TRBV28|14|TRBD1|TRBJ1-5|few
CASSWYRGDQPQHF
TGTGCCAGCAGTTGGTACAGGGGAGATCAGCCCCAGCATTTT
>TRBV6-6|16|.|TRBJ2-7|few
CASSSPTRQRSYEQYF
TGTGCCAGCAGCTCACCTACGAGGCAACGGTCCTACGAGCAGTACTTC
>TRBV7-3|15|.|TRBJ2-1|few
CASSPEGGRYNEQFF
TGTGCCAGCAGCCCAGAGGGGGGCCGGTACAATGAGCAGTTCTTC
>TRBV7-2|12|.|TRBJ1-2|.
CASTQWGLGYTF
TGTGCCAGCACCCAGTGGGGCCTTGGCTACACCTTC
>TRBV20-1|15|TRBD1|TRBJ2-5|.
CSAREYRGPGETQYF
TGCAGTGCTAGGGAATACAGGGGGCCGGGAGAGACCCAGTACTTC
>TRBV14|15|.|TRBJ2-1|.
CSSSPHGYGYNEQFF
TGTTCCAGCAGCCCGCACGGGTACGGGTACAATGAGCAGTTCTTC
>TRBV12-3/TRBV12-4|13|.|TRBJ1-1|few
CASSAIEYTEAFF
TGTGCCAGCAGTGCTATTGAGTACACTGAAGCTTTCTTT
>TRBV7-3|13|.|TRBJ1-2|.
CASSRTPPEGYTF
TGTGCCAGCAGCCGGACACCCCCGGAAGGCTACACCTTC
>TRBV20-1|13|.|TRBJ2-3|few
CSARGPSIDTQYF
TGCAGTGCTAGGGGCCCCTCCATAGATACGCAGTATTTT
>TRBV4-3|14|.|TRBJ1-2|.
CASSQDWQAYGYTF
TGCGCCAGCAGCCAAGACTGGCAGGCCTATGGCTACACCTTC
>TRBV2|13|.|TRBJ1-5|.
CASSEVLPLPQHF
TGTGCCAGCAGTGAGGTCTTACCCCTGCCCCAGCATTTT
>TRBV19|13|.|TRBJ1-1|.
CASQDGMNTEAFF
TGTGCCAGCCAGGACGGGATGAACACTGAAGCTTTCTTT
>TRBV12-5|11|.|TRBJ2-1|.
CASGRGVEQFF
TGTGCTAGTGGACGAGGGGTTGAGCAGTTCTTC
>TRBV7-9|13|.|TRBJ2-7|few
CASSSRVAYEQYF
TGTGCCAGCAGCTCTCGGGTCGCCTACGAGCAGTACTTC
>TRBV20-1|15|TRBD1|TRBJ1-1|.
CSATPLTGGVPEAFF
TGCAGTGCTACCCCCTTGACAGGGGGCGTACCTGAAGCTTTCTTT
>TRBV12-3/TRBV12-4|15|.|TRBJ2-3|many
CASSLNRDGTDTQYF
TGTGCCAGCAGTTTAAACAGGGACGGTACAGATACGCAGTATTTT
>TRBV3-1|13|.|TRBJ1-1|.
CASSPGTSGEAFF
TGTGCCAGCAGTCCCGGGACTAGCGGTGAAGCTTTCTTT